This TCR beta chain was recorded in a study of response to subunit inactivated influenza vaccine. Study observations and caveats: Researchers suggested that each seasonal influenza vaccination recruits few new T cells.

The CDR3 is 17 amino acids. The V end lost 4 bases, the J end lost 0 bases, and 15 bases lay between the germline ends. From the RT-PCR reads, TCRdb called clonotypes with MiXCR, one entry per CDR3 protein. The sample has roughly 670,000 distinct CDR3 sequences, 12% to 15% seen once. This clonotype was observed a handful of times. The antigen is undetermined. Material: PBMCs from blood, obtained approximately 15 days before vaccination. The rearrangement uses TRBV12-3 or TRBV12-4 and TRBJ2-2; D is ambiguous. The sequence was collected from a man over 45 who received an inactivated influenza vaccine. The CDR3 region has the DNA TGTGCCAGCAGTTACGGACGGATGGAACCGAACACCGGGGAGCTGTTTTTT. It translates to CASSYGRMEPNTGELFF.